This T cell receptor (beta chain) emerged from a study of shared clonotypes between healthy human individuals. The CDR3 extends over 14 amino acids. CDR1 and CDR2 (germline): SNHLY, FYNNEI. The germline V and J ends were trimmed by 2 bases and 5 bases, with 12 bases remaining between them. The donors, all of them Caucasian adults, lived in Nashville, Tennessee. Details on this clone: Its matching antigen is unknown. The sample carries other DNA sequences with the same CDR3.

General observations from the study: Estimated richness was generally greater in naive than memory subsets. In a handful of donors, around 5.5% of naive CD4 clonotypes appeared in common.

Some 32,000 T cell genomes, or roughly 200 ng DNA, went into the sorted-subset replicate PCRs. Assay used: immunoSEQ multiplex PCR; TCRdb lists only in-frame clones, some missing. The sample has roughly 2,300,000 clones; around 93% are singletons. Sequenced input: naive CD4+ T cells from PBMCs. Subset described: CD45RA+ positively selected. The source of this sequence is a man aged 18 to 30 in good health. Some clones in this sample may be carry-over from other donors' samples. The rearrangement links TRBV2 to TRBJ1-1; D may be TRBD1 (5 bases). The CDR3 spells CASSERGLGTEAFF. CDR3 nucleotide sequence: TGTGCCAGCAGTGAACGGGGGTTGGGTACTGAAGCTTTCTTT.